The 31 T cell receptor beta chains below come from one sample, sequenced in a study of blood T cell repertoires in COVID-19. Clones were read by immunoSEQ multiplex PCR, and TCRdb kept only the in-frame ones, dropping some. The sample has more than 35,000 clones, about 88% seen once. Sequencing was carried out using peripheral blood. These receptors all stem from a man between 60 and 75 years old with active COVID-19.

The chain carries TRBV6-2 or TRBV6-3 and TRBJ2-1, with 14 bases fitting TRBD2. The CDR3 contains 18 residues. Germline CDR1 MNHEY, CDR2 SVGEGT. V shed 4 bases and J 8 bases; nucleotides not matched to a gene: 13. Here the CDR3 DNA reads TGTGCCAGCAGTTCCGGGGATCGGGGACTAGCGGGAGTGGATGAGCAGTTCTTC. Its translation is CASSSGDRGLAGVDEQFF.

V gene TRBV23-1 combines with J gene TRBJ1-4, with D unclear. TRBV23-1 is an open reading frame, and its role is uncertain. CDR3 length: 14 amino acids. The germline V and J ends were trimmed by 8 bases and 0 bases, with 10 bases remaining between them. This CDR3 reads CASRPSATNEKLFF. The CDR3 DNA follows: TGCGCCAGCCGCCCCAGTGCAACTAATGAAAAACTGTTTTTT.

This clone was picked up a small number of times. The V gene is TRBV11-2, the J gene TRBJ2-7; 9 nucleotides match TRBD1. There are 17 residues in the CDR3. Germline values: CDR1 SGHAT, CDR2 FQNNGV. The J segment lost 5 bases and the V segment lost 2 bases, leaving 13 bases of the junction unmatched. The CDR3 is CASSLTPSWDRVHEQYF. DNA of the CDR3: TGTGCCAGCAGCTTAACTCCCTCTTGGGACAGGGTCCACGAGCAGTACTTC.

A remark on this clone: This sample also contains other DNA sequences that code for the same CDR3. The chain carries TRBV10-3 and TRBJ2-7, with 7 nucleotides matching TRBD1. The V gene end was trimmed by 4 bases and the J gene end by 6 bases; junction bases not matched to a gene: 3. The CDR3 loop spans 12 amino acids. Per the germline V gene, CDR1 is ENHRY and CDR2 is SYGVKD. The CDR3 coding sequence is TGTGCCATCAGTGGGACAGGAGGCGAGCAGTACTTC. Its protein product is CAISGTGGEQYF.

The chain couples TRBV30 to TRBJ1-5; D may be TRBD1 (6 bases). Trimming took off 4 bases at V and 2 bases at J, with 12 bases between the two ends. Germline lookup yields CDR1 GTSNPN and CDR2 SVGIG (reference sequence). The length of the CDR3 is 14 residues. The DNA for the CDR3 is TGTGCCTGGAAGGCGGGGGCCGGCAATCAGCCCCAGCATTTT. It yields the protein CAWKAGAGNQPQHF.

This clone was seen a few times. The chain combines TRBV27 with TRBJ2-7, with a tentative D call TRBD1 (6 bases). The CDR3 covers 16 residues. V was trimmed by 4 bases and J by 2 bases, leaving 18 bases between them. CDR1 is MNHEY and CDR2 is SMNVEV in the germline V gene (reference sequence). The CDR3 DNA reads TGTGCCAGCAGTTGGTCAGGGGAATTTAGGACCTACGAGCAGTACTTC. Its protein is CASSWSGEFRTYEQYF.

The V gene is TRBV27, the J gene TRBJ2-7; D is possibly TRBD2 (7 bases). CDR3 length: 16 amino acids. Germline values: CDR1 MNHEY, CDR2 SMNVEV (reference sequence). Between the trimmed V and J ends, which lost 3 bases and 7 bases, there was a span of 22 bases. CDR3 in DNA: TGTGCCAGCAGTTTCCTAGCGGCCTCAGGGGTGGGAGAGCAGTACTTC. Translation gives CASSFLAASGVGEQYF.

CDR3 amino acids: CASDRLAATTDTQYF. In nucleotides, the CDR3 is TGTGCCAGCGATCGACTAGCGGCGACCACAGATACGCAGTATTTT. The chain links TRBV5-5 to TRBJ2-3; 9 nucleotides line up with TRBD2. Trimming at V came to 7 bases and at J to 2 bases, leaving 8 bases not matched to a gene. Germline V CDR1 and CDR2: SGHKS, YYEKEE (reference sequence). This CDR3 is built from 15 residues.

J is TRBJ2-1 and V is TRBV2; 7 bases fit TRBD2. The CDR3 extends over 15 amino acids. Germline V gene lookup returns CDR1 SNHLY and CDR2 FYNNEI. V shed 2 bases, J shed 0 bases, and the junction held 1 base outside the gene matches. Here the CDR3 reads CASSEREDSYNEQFF. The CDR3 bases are TGTGCCAGCAGTGAACGGGAGGACTCCTACAATGAGCAGTTCTTC.

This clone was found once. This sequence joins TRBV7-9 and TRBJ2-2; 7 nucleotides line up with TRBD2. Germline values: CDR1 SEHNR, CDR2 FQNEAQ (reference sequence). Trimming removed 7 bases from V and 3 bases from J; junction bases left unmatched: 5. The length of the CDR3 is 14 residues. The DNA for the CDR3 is TGTGCCAGCATCTTCCTAGCGGACACCGGGGAGCTGTTTTTT. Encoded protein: CASIFLADTGELFF. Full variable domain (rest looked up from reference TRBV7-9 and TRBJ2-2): DTGVSQNPRHKITKRGQNVTFRCDPISEHNRLYWYRQTLGQGPEFLTYFQNEAQLEKSRLLSDRFSAERPKGSFSTLEIQRTEQGDSAMYLCASIFLADTGELFFGEGSRLTVL.

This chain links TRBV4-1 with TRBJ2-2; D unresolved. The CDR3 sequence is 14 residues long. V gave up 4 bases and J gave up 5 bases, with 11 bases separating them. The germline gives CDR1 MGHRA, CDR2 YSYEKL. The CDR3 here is CASSRTAGTGELFF. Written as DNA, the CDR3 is TGCGCCAGCAGCCGAACAGCTGGGACCGGGGAGCTGTTTTTT.

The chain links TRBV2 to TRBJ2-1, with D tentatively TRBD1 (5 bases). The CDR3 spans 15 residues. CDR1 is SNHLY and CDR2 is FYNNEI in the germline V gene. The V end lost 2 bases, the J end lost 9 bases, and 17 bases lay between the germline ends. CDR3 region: CASSEWGLGPREQFF. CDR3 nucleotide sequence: TGTGCCAGCAGTGAATGGGGCCTAGGACCTCGTGAGCAGTTCTTC.

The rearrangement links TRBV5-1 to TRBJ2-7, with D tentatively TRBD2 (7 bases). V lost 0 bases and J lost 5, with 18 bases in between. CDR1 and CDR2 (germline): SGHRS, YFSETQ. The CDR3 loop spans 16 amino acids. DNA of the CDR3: TGCGCCAGCAGCTTGGTCCTGGGGGGGCCCGGAAACGAGCAGTACTTC. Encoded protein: CASSLVLGGPGNEQYF.

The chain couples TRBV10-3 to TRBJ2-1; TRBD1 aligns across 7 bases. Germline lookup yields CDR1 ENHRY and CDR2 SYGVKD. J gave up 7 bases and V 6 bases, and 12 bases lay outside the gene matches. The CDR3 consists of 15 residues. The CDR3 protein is CAIRRDSGGRNEQFF. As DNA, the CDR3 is TGTGCCATCAGAAGGGACAGCGGCGGTCGTAATGAGCAGTTCTTC.

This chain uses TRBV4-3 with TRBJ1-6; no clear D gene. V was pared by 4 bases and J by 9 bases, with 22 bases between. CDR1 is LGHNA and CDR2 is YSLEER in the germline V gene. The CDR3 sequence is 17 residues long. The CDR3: CASSRRRFRERFSPLHF. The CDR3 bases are TGCGCCAGCAGCCGACGGAGGTTTCGCGAGAGGTTTTCACCCCTCCACTTT.

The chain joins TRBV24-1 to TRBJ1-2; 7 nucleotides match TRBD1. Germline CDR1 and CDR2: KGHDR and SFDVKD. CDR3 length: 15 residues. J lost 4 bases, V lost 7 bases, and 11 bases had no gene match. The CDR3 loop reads CATSELRQGSYGYTF. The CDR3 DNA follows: TGTGCCACCAGCGAACTAAGACAGGGTAGCTATGGCTACACCTTC.

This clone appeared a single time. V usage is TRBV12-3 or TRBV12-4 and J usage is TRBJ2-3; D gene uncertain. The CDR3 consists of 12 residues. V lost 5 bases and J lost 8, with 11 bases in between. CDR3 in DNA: TGTGCCAGCAGTCTCTCACCCGGTACGCAGTATTTT. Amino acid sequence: CASSLSPGTQYF.

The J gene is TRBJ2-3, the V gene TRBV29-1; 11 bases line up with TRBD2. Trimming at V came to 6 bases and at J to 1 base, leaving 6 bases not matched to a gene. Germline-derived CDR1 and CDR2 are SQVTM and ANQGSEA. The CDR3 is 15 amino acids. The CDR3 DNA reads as TGCAGCGTCAACGGACTAGCGGGCCGCACAGATACGCAGTATTTT. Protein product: CSVNGLAGRTDTQYF.

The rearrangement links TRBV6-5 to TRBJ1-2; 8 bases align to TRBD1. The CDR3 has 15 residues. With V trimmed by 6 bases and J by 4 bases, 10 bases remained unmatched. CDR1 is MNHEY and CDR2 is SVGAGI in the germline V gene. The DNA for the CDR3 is TGTGCCAGCAGGGACGGACAGGGCCTATCCTATGGCTACACCTTC. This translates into CASRDGQGLSYGYTF.

The CDR3 DNA sequence: TGTGCTAGTGGTTTTACTACTTCGCGGTACCCACCGGGACAGGGGATGAACACTGAAGCTTTCTTT. Translation: CASGFTTSRYPPGQGMNTEAFF. The chain links TRBV12-5 to TRBJ1-1; the match to TRBD1 covers 10 bases. The junction had 22 bases not matched to a gene; V was cut back by 3 bases and J by 0 bases. Germline lookup yields CDR1 LGHNT and CDR2 FRNRAP. The CDR3 contains 22 residues.

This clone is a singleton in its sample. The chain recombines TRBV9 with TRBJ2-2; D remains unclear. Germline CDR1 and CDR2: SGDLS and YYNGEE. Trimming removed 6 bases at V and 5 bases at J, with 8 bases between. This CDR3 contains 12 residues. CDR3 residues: CASNDLTGELFF. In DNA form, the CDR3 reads TGTGCCAGCAACGACTTAACCGGGGAGCTGTTTTTT.

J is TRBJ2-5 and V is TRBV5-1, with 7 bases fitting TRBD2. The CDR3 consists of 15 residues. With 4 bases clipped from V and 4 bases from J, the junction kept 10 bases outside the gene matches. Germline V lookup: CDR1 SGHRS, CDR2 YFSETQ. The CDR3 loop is CASSALGPGGETQYF. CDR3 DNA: TGCGCCAGCAGCGCTTTGGGACCGGGGGGAGAGACCCAGTACTTC.

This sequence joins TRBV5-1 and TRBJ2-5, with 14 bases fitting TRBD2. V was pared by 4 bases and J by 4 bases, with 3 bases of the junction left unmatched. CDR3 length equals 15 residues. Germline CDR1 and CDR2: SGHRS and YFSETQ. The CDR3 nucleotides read TGCGCCAGCAGCACCGGGACTAGCGGGAGAGAGACCCAGTACTTC. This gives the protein CASSTGTSGRETQYF.

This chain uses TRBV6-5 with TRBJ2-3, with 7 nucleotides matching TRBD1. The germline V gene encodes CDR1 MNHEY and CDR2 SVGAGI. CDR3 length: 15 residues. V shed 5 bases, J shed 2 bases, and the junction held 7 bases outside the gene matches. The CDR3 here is CASSRQGVLTDTQYF. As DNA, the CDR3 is TGTGCCAGCAGTCGCCAGGGGGTCCTCACAGATACGCAGTATTTT.

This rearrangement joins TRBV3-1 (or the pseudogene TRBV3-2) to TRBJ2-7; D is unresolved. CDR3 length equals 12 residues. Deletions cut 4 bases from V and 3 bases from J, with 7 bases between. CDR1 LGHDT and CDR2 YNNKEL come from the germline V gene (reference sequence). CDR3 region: CASSPNSYEQYF. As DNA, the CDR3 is TGTGCCAGCAGCCCAAACAGCTACGAGCAGTACTTC.

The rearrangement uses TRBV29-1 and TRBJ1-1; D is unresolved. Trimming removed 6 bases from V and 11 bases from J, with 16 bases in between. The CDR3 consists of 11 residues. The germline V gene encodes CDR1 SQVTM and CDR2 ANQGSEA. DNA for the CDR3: TGCAGCGTGGTCGGAGAGTCCGGGGCTTTCTTT. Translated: CSVVGESGAFF.

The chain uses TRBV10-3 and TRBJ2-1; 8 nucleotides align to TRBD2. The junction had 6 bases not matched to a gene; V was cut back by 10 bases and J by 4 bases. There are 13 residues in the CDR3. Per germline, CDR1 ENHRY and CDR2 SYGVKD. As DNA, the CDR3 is TGTGCCAGCGCCGGACTAGCTTACAATGAGCAGTTCTTC. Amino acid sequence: CASAGLAYNEQFF.

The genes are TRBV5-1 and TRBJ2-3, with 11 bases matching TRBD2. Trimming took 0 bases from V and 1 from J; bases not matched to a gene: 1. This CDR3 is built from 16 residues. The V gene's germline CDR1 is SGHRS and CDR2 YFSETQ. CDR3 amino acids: CASSLELAGGTDTQYF. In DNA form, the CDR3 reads TGCGCCAGCAGCTTGGAACTAGCGGGAGGCACAGATACGCAGTATTTT.

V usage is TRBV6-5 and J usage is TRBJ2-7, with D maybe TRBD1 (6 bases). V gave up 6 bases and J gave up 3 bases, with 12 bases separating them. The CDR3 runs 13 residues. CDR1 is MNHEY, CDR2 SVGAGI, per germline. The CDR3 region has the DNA TGTGCCAGCAGCCGAGGACAGTTCTACGAGCAGTACTTC. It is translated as CASSRGQFYEQYF.

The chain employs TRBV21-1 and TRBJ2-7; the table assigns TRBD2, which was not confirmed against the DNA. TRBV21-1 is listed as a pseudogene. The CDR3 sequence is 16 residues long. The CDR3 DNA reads TGTGCCAGCAGCAAATGCTGGGCGGGAGAAGGATACGAGCAGTACTTC. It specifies CASSKCWAGEGYEQYF.

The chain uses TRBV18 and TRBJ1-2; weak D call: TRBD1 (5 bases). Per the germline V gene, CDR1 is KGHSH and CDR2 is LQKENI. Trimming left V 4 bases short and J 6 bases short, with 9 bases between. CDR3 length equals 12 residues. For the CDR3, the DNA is TGTGCCAGCTCACAGACAGCCGATGGCTACACCTTC. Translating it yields CASSQTADGYTF.